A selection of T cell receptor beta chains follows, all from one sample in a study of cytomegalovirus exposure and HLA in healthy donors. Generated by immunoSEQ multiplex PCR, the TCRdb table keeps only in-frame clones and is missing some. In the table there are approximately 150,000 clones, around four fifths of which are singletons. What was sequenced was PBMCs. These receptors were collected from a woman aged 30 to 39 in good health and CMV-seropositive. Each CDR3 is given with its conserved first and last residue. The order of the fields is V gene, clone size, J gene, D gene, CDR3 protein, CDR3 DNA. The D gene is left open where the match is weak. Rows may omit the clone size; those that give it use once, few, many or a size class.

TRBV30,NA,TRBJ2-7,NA,CAWSAGPSSYEQYF,TGTGCCTGGAGTGCAGGCCCGAGCTCCTACGAGCAGTACTTC
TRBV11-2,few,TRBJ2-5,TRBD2,CASSPWTSVGETQYF,TGTGCCAGCAGCCCCTGGACTAGCGTGGGAGAGACCCAGTACTTC
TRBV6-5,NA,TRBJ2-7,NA,CASSYSVEYEQYF,TGTGCCAGCAGTTACTCAGTCGAGTACGAGCAGTACTTC
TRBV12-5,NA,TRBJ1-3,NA,CASGLVLGRTDSGNTIYF,TGTGCTAGTGGTTTGGTACTGGGACGGACAGACTCTGGAAACACCATATATTTT
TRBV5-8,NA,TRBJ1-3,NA,CASSRQSSGNTIYF,TGTGCCAGCAGCCGACAGTCCTCTGGAAACACCATATATTTT
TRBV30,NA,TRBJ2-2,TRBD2,CAWSTGRGDTGELFF,TGTGCCTGGAGTACGGGACGGGGGGACACCGGGGAGCTGTTTTTT
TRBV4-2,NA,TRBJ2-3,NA,CASSHGRDTSSTDTQYF,TGTGCCAGCAGCCACGGAAGGGACACCTCTAGCACAGATACGCAGTATTTT
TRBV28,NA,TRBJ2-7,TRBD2,CASSSTGLAGKVTYEQYF,TGTGCCAGCAGTTCAACAGGACTAGCGGGAAAGGTAACCTACGAGCAGTACTTC
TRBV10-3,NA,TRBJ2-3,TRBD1,CAISESRTGGADTQYF,TGTGCCATCAGTGAGTCGAGGACAGGCGGTGCAGATACGCAGTATTTT
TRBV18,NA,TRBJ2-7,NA,CASSPLRTGAYEQYF,TGTGCCAGCTCACCCCTTCGAACGGGGGCCTACGAGCAGTACTTC
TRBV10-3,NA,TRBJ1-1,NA,CAARRGENTEAFF,TGTGCCGCGAGAAGGGGTGAGAACACTGAAGCTTTCTTT
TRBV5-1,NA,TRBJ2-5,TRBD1,CASSLAQGAYQETQYF,TGCGCCAGCAGCTTGGCACAGGGGGCTTACCAAGAGACCCAGTACTTC
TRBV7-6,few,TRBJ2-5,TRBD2,CASSLAGTNNF,TGTGCCAGCAGCTTAGCAGGGACTAATAACTTC
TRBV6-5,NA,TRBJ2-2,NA,CASSYRGAGELFF,TGTGCCAGCAGTTACCGGGGTGCCGGGGAGCTGTTTTTT
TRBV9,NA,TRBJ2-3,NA,CASNPGLLPTDTQYF,TGTGCCAGCAACCCGGGACTCCTTCCCACAGATACGCAGTATTTT
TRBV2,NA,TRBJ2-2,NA,CASRKGRQSGIDTGELFF,TGTGCCAGCAGGAAGGGGCGACAGAGTGGGATAGACACCGGGGAGCTGTTTTTT
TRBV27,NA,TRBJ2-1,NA,CASSLGGEGYNEQFF,TGTGCCAGCAGTTTAGGAGGGGAAGGCTACAATGAGCAGTTCTTC
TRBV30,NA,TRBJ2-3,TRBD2,CAWRSAGENTQYF,TGTGCCTGGAGAAGTGCGGGAGAGAATACGCAGTATTTT
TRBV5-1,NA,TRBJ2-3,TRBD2,CASSLAPGLSTDTQYF,TGCGCCAGCAGCTTGGCCCCGGGACTATCCACAGATACGCAGTATTTT
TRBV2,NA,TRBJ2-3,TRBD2,CASTGTSGRRYF,TGTGCCAGCACCGGGACTAGCGGCCGCCGGTATTTT
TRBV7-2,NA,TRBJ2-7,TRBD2,CASSLKRESAYEQYF,TGTGCCAGCAGCCTAAAGCGGGAGTCAGCCTACGAGCAGTACTTC
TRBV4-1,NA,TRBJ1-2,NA,CASSQDLTVYGYTF,TGCGCCAGCAGCCAAGATCTCACAGTTTATGGCTACACCTTC
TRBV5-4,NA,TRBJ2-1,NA,CASSSRQGSSYNEQFF,TGTGCCAGCAGCTCCAGGCAGGGGAGCTCCTACAATGAGCAGTTCTTC
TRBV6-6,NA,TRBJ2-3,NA,CASSYGGGRDTQYF,TGTGCCAGCAGTTACGGCGGAGGGAGGGATACGCAGTATTTT
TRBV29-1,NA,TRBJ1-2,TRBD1,CSVEWGTGRVGYTF,TGCAGCGTTGAATGGGGGACAGGGAGGGTTGGCTACACCTTC
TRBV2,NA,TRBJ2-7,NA,CASVYGSYEQYF,TGTGCCAGCGTCTACGGTTCCTACGAGCAGTACTTC
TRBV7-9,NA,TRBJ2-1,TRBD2,CASSSTSGKYNEQFF,TGTGCCAGCAGCTCGACTAGCGGGAAGTACAATGAGCAGTTCTTC
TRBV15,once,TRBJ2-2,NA,CATSGTGRVFF,TGTGCCACCAGCGGCACAGGTCGGGTGTTTTTT